Described below is a single T cell receptor beta chain sequence and its context. The target of this receptor is not known. Base qualities are not recorded, but no much larger clone differs from it by a single base. The CDR3 regions of human TCRbeta chains were subjected to immunosequencing. In the paper's pipeline: TCRs in the repertoires were compared against a reference library of SARS-CoV-2-specific TCRs that had been generated with the MIRA antigen-specificity platform. Breadth meant the fraction of unique TCRs that were SARS-CoV-2-associated, whereas depth meant the fraction of total T cells that were SARS-CoV-2-associated. Each spike-specific TCR was assigned to its reactive spike region and to a CD4 or CD8 class using the MIRA data. Log10-transformed breadth and depth values were compared by one-way ANOVA with Sidak's multiple comparisons tests. What TCRdb holds here is the immuneACCESS table cut down to in-frame rearrangements. Part of the clones is not present; checked against another copy, under half of the missing clones reflect an unresolved V gene, and the others are unexplained. V, J and clone size reflect that table, while D and trimming were determined from the DNA. The sample includes under 70,000 clones, with roughly 88% observed a single time. Jointly, the top ten make up roughly 14% of the sample.

Trimming removed 6 bases from V and 8 bases from J; the gene matches leave 13 bases unexplained. CDR1 and CDR2, per the germline V gene (reference sequence), are PRHDT and FYEKMQ. The CDR3, from cysteine to phenylalanine, totals 15 residues. Of the read, only the CDR3 DNA is kept; its 45 bases are in frame from base 1. The data derive from a study of T cell responses to AZD1222 COVID-19 vaccine (dated by TCRdb to the early 2020s). About the study as a whole: AZD1222 recipients given second doses at about 4 weeks or at about 12 weeks were pooled, since spike-specific TCR depth and breadth were not found to differ between the two schedules. Trial participants were enrolled by age into subgroups of 18-55, 56-69 and 70-plus years, and about 150, 27 and 61 TCR-sequenced participants, respectively, were included in these subgroups. A total of 240 or so trial participants underwent TCR sequencing, of whom about 210 had received two doses of AZD1222 and some 26 had received two doses of the MenACWY control vaccine. Findings and caveats that apply to the study as a whole: Only five to seven AZD1222 recipients were SARS-CoV-2 seropositive at baseline, limiting conclusions about previously exposed vaccinees. A significant rise in spike-specific TCR breadth and depth was observed after two AZD1222 doses relative to day 0 and relative to MenACWY recipients. Participants were mostly white British, with more females than males. The authors suggested clonal diversity may have been underestimated. In the small 56-69-year group, the increase in depth fell short of significance, most likely because of low power. Because no day 14 peak-response samples were available, the repertoires could be characterized only after the peak T cell response. Nearly half of unique spike-specific TCRs reportedly recognized epitopes outside regions mutated in the B.1.351 and B.1.1.7 variants. CD4 TCRs associated with the vaccine covered the entire spike protein, and the dominant responses were in regions 160-218 and 743-854.

The sample's time point, from its label and the paper: baseline before first vaccination. Samples from vaccinated people were obtained from the UK trials COV001 and COV002, which included a single-blind randomized controlled phase 2/3 trial of AZD1222 (ChAdOx1 nCoV-19) in healthy adults. Trial participant PBMC samples were collected at day 0 and day 28 after the second dose for TCRbeta chain sequencing. Recombination linked TRBV13 to TRBJ1-3; TRBD1 fits 7 bases in the junction. The specimen was peripheral blood, collected on day 0 of AZD1222 vaccination. The clonotype was recovered from an adult in good health. In nucleotide form, the sequence is TGTGCCAGCAGAAAAGCCGGGACAGCCAAAGACACCATATATTTT. Its protein is CASRKAGTAKDTIYF.